This T cell receptor (beta chain) was identified during a study of blood T cell repertoires in COVID-19. Study information: There were acute and convalescent COVID-19 samples, and they came from the United States, Italy and Spain. T cells, B-cell-depleted T cells, or PBMCs provided the cDNA or gDNA that served as material.

Seattle's cohort entered during active infection and was followed longitudinally. In the original processing: Researchers report that nucleated cell counts were estimated from reference gene primer amplification. Generated by immunoSEQ multiplex PCR, the TCRdb table keeps only in-frame clones and is missing some. V and J calls and clone size are as listed in that table; D and trimming were resolved from the DNA. The table records 300,000 to 450,000 clones, 80% to 90% of them present only once. The sample consisted of peripheral blood. This TCR was sampled from a woman aged 25 to 39 with COVID-19, enrolled during active disease.

The CDR3 loop is CAIGLAETQYF. As DNA, the CDR3 is TGTGCCATTGGACTAGCGGAGACCCAGTACTTC. The chain has TRBV10-3 and TRBJ2-5; 9 bases are a match to TRBD2. V lost 9 bases, J lost 5 bases, and 1 base stayed unmatched. Germline V CDR1 and CDR2: ENHRY, SYGVKD. CDR3 length: 11 amino acids.